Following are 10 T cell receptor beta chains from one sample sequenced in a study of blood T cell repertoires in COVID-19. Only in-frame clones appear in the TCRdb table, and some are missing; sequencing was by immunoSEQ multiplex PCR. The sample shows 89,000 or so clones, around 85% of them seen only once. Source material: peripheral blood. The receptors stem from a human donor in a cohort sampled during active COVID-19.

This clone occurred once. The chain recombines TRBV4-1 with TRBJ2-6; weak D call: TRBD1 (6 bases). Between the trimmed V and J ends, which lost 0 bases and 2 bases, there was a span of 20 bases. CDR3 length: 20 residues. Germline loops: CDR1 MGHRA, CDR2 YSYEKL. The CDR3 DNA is TGCGCCAGCAGCCAAGATTCCGGAATCCGTGACAGGACTGGGGCCAACGTCCTGACTTTC. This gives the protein CASSQDSGIRDRTGANVLTF.

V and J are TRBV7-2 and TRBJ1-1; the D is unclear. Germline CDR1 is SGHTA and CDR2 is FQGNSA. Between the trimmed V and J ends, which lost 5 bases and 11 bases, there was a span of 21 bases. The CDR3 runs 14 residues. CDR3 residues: CASSPRGNGPAAFF. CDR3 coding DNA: TGTGCCAGCAGCCCCCGGGGAAACGGCCCCGCCGCTTTCTTT.

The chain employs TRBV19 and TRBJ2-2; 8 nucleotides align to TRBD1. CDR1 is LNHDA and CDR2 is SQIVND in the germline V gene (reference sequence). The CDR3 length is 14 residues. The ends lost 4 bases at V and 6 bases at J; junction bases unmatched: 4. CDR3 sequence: CASSTQGASGELFF. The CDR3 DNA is TGTGCCAGTAGTACCCAGGGGGCGTCCGGGGAGCTGTTTTTT.

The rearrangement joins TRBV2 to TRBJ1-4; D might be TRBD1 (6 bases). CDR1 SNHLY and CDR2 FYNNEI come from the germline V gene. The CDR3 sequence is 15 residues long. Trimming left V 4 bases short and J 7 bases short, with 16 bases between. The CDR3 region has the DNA TGTGCCAGCAGTGCCCCAGGGGTGTGGGGTGAAAAACTGTTTTTT. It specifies CASSAPGVWGEKLFF. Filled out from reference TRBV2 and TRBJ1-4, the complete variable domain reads EPEVTQTPSHQVTQMGQEVILRCVPISNHLYFYWYRQILGQKVEFLVSFYNNEISEKSEIFDDQFSVERPDGSNFTLKIRSTKLEDSAMYFCASSAPGVWGEKLFFGSGTQLSVL.

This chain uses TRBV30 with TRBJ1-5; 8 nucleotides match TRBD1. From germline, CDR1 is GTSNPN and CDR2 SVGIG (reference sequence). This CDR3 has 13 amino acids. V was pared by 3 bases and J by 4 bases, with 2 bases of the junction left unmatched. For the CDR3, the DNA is TGTGCCTGGAGCGGACAGGGAAATCAGCCCCAGCATTTT. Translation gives CAWSGQGNQPQHF.

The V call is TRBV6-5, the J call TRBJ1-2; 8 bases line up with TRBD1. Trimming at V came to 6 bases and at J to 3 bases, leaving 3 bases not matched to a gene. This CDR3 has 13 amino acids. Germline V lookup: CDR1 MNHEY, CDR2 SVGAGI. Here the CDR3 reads CASRTGAHYGYTF. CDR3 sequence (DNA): TGTGCCAGCAGGACAGGGGCCCACTATGGCTACACCTTC.

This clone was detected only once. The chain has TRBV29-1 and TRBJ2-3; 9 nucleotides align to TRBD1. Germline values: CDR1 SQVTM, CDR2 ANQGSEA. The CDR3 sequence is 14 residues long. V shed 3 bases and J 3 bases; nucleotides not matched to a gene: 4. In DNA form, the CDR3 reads TGCAGCGTTGAGGACAGGGGTAATACAGATACGCAGTATTTT. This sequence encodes CSVEDRGNTDTQYF.

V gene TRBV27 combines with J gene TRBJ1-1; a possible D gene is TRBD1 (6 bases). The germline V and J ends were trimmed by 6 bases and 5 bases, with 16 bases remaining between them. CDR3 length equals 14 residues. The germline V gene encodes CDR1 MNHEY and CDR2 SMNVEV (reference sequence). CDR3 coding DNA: TGTGCCAGCAGCCACAGGGAAAGTAGGACTGAAGCTTTCTTT. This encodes CASSHRESRTEAFF.

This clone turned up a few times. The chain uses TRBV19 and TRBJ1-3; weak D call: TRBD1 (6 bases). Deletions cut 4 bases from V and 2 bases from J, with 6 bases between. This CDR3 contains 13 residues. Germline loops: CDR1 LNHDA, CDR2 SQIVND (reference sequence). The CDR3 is CASSTGAGNTIYF. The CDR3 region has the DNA TGTGCCAGTAGTACAGGGGCTGGAAACACCATATATTTT.

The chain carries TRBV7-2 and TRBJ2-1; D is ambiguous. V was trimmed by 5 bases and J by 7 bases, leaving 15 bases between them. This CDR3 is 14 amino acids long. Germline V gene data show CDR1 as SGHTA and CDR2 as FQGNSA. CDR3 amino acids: CASSPRAYMNEQFF. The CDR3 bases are TGTGCCAGCAGCCCGAGAGCGTATATGAATGAGCAGTTCTTC.